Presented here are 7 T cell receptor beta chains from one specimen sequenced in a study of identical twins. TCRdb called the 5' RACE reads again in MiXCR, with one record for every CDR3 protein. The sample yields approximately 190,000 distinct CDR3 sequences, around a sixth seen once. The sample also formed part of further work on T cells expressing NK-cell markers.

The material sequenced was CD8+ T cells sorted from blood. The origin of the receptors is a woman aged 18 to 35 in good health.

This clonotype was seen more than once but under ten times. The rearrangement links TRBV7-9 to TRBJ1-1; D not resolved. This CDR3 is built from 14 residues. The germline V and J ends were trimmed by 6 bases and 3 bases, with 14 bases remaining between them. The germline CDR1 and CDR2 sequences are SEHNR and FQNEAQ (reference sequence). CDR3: CASSSLIADTEAFF. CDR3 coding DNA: TGTGCCAGCAGTTCTTTGATCGCGGACACTGAAGCTTTCTTT.

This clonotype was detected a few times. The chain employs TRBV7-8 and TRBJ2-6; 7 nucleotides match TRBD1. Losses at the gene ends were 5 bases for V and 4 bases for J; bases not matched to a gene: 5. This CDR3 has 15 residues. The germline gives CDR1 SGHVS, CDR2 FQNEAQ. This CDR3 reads CASSPRGIGANVLTF. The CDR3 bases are TGTGCCAGCAGCCCCAGGGGGATCGGGGCCAACGTCCTGACTTTC.

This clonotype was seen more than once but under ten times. CDR3 coding DNA: TGTGCCAGCGGCGCAGGCCGTCGGGAGCAGTTCTTC. Translation gives CASGAGRREQFF. The chain has TRBV12-3 or TRBV12-4 and TRBJ2-1; D is unresolved. The CDR3 has 12 residues. V shed 8 bases and J shed 10 bases, with 15 bases lying between them.

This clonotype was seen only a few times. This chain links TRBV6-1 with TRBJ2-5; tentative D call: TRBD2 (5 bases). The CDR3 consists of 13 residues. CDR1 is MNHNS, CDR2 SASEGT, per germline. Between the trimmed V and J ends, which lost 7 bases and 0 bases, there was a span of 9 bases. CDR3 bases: TGTGCCAGCACGACGGGGTACCAAGAGACCCAGTACTTC. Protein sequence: CASTTGYQETQYF.

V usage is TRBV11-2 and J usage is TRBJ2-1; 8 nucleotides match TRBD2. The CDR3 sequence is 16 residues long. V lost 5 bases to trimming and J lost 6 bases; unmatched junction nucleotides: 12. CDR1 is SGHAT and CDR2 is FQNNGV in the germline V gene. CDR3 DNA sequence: TGTGCCAGCAGCCGGACTATAGCGGGGCTGGGCAATGAGCAGTTCTTC. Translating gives CASSRTIAGLGNEQFF.

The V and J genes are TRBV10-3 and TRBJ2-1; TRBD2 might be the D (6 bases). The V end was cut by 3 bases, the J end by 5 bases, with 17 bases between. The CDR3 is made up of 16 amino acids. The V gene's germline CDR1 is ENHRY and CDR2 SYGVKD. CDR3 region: CAISDGLFERHNEQFF. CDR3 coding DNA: TGTGCCATCAGTGATGGACTATTTGAGAGACACAATGAGCAGTTCTTC.

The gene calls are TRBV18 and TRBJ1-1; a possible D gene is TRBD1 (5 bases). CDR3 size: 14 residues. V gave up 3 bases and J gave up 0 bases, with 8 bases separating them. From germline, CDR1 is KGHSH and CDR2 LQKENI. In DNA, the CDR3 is TGTGCCAGCTCACCGGGACCATTGAACACTGAAGCTTTCTTT. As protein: CASSPGPLNTEAFF.